The sequence of this TCR beta chain was determined in a study of blood T cell repertoires in COVID-19. Whole-study context: From T cells, B-cell-depleted T cells, or PBMCs came the material, which was cDNA or gDNA.

V was clipped by 4 bases and J by 3 bases, with 10 bases between them. The CDR3 sequence is 14 residues long. From germline, CDR1 is LNHDA and CDR2 SQIVND (reference sequence). A single count supports this clone. In the source study's methods: Reference gene primer amplification gave nucleated cell count estimates. Sequenced by immunoSEQ multiplex PCR; TCRdb stores in-frame clones only, minus some. That table is the source of V, J and clone size, and D and trimming were worked out from the DNA. Among around 16,000 clones listed, 75% to 85% were seen once. This sequence originates from a man at least 80 years old with active or convalescent COVID-19. Sequencing was done on a sample of peripheral blood. The chain is built from TRBV19 and TRBJ1-3; D perhaps matches TRBD1 (5 bases). In DNA form, the CDR3 reads TGTGCCAGTAGTACCGTCCAGGGTGGAAACACCATATATTTT. It specifies CASSTVQGGNTIYF.